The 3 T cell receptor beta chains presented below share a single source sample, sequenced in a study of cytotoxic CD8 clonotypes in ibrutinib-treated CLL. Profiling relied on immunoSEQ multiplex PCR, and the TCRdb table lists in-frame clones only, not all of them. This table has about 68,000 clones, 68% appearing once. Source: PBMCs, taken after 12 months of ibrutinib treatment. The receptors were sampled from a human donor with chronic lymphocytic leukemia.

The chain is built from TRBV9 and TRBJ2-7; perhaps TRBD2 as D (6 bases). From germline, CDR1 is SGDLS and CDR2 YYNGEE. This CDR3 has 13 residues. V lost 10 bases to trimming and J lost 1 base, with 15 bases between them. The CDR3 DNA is TGTGCCCATAATAGCGGCTCATCCTACGAGCAGTACTTC. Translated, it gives CAHNSGSSYEQYF. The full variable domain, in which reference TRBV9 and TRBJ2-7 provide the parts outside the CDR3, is DSGVTQTPKHLITATGQRVTLRCSPRSGDLSVYWYQQSLDQGLQFLIQYYNGEERAKGNILERFSAQQFPDLHSELNLSSLELGDSALYFCAHNSGSSYEQYFGPGTRLTVT.

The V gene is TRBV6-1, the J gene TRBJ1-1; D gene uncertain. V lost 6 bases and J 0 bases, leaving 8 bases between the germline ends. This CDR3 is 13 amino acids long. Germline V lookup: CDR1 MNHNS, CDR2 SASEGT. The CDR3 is CASSTILNTEAFF. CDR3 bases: TGTGCCAGCAGCACAATACTGAACACTGAAGCTTTCTTT.

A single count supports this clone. The CDR3 bases are TGTGCCAGCAGCTCCCCCAGGCCAGGGATCGTTGAAAAACTGTTTTTT. It encodes CASSSPRPGIVEKLFF. This chain joins TRBV5-4 and TRBJ1-4; D may be TRBD1 (5 bases). From germline, CDR1 is SGHNT and CDR2 YYREEE (reference sequence). Trimming shortened V by 3 bases and J by 7 bases, and 19 bases separated the two germline ends. This CDR3 comprises 16 residues.